Below, 9 T cell receptor beta chains from the same sample are listed, as sequenced in a study of cytomegalovirus exposure and HLA in healthy donors. PCR involved 60 Vbeta and 13 Jbeta primers. The table came from immunoSEQ multiplex PCR; TCRdb's copy has only in-frame clones and leaves some out. The sample has 120,000 to 150,000 clones; more than 60% are singletons. The sequencing input was PBMCs. These receptors were taken from a woman in her 50s in good health and CMV-seropositive.

The chain uses TRBV5-4 and TRBJ1-6, with D possibly matching TRBD1 (6 bases). Germline-derived CDR1 and CDR2 are SGHNT and YYREEE (reference sequence). This CDR3 is 14 amino acids long. Trimming removed 4 bases at V and 9 bases at J, with 14 bases between. In DNA, the CDR3 is TGTGCCAGCAGCAGGGCGGGGGCGCCTTCACCCCTCCACTTT. Protein: CASSRAGAPSPLHF.

The V gene is TRBV28, the J gene TRBJ2-2; no clear D gene. The CDR3 is 12 residues long. The germline V and J ends were trimmed by 1 base and 9 bases, with 6 bases remaining between them. Germline V lookup: CDR1 MDHEN, CDR2 SYDVKM. CDR3 sequence (DNA): TGTGCCAGCAGTTTATTAGCCCGGGAGCTGTTTTTT. This gives the protein CASSLLARELFF.

In its sample, this clone was seen once. The V gene is TRBV18, the J gene TRBJ2-1; 12 nucleotides match TRBD2. Per the germline V gene, CDR1 is KGHSH and CDR2 is LQKENI. This CDR3 region has 15 residues. J lost 9 bases, V lost 1 base, and 4 bases had no gene match. CDR3 DNA sequence: TGTGCCAGCTCACCACGGGCTAGCGGGGGGGGTGAGCAGTTCTTC. Its translation: CASSPRASGGGEQFF. Combining the CDR3 with reference TRBV18 and TRBJ2-1 gives the whole variable domain NAGVMQNPRHLVRRRGQEARLRCSPMKGHSHVYWYRQLPEEGLKFMVYLQKENIIDESGMPKERFSAEFPKEGPSILRIQQVVRGDSAAYFCASSPRASGGGEQFFGPGTRLTVL.

The chain couples TRBV11-1 to TRBJ1-1, with TRBD1 as a possible D gene (5 bases). The ends were cut back, 2 bases at V and 0 bases at J, with 13 bases in the middle. The CDR3 contains 16 residues. Germline V lookup: CDR1 SGHAT, CDR2 FQDESV (reference sequence). The CDR3 sequence is CASSLRQGPLNTEAFF. The DNA for the CDR3 is TGTGCCAGCAGCTTAAGGCAGGGCCCGTTGAACACTGAAGCTTTCTTT.

V usage is TRBV4-3 and J usage is TRBJ1-4; 8 nucleotides line up with TRBD1. After removal of 5 bases from V and 4 bases from J, the junction contained 6 bases not matched to a gene. The CDR3 extends over 15 amino acids. CDR1 LGHNA and CDR2 YSLEER come from the germline V gene. CDR3 loop: CASSVNRGGNEKLFF. In DNA form, the CDR3 reads TGCGCCAGCAGCGTCAACAGGGGGGGTAATGAAAAACTGTTTTTT.

The chain has TRBV6-6 and TRBJ1-5; 12 bases map to TRBD1. The V gene's germline CDR1 is MNHNY and CDR2 SVGAGI (reference sequence). This CDR3 spans 16 amino acids. Germline trimming cut 5 bases from V and 6 bases from J; bases unmatched to any gene: 8. The CDR3 loop is CASSPPGQGARQPQHF. Here the CDR3 DNA reads TGTGCCAGCAGTCCCCCGGGACAGGGGGCCCGTCAGCCCCAGCATTTT.

V usage is TRBV7-2 and J usage is TRBJ2-7, with a tentative D call TRBD2 (5 bases). CDR3 length equals 13 residues. Trimming took 5 bases from V and 0 from J, leaving 8 bases between them. Germline lookup yields CDR1 SGHTA and CDR2 FQGNSA. DNA of the CDR3: TGTGCCAGCAGCCTCGGACTCTCCTACGAGCAGTACTTC. This sequence encodes CASSLGLSYEQYF. The whole variable domain, remainder taken from reference TRBV7-2 and TRBJ2-7, is GAGVSQSPSNKVTEKGKDVELRCDPISGHTALYWYRQSLGQGLEFLIYFQGNSAPDKSGLPSDRFSAERTGGSVSTLTIQRTQQEDSAVYLCASSLGLSYEQYFGPGTRLTVT.

This chain joins TRBV4-3 and TRBJ1-2; D is perhaps TRBD1 (5 bases). V dropped 4 bases and J dropped 4 bases, with 13 bases sitting between them. The CDR3 extends over 14 amino acids. Germline V gene data show CDR1 as LGHNA and CDR2 as YSLEER. CDR3 residues: CASSPQGTLYGYTF. Here the CDR3 DNA reads TGCGCCAGCAGCCCGCAGGGTACCCTCTATGGCTACACCTTC.

This clone has just a few counts. This chain links TRBV6-6 with TRBJ1-6; tentative D call: TRBD1 (6 bases). CDR1 and CDR2 (germline): MNHNY, SVGAGI (reference sequence). Trimming removed 3 bases at V and 7 bases at J, with 16 bases between. The CDR3 contains 16 residues. Written as DNA, the CDR3 is TGTGCCAGCAGTTATAGTCCAGGGGCTAGGAATTCACCCCTCCACTTT. Amino acid sequence: CASSYSPGARNSPLHF.